Listed below are T cell receptor beta chains from one sample, sequenced in a study of cytomegalovirus exposure and HLA in healthy donors. Produced via immunoSEQ multiplex PCR; TCRdb's table is partial and in-frame only. This sample has roughly 86,000 clones; around 66% occur once, and the top ten carry about 3.9%. Sequencing used PBMCs. These receptors all come from a man aged 30 to 45 in good health and CMV-seronegative. CDR3s include the opening cysteine and the closing phenylalanine or tryptophan.

j_gene: TRBJ1-2
v_gene: TRBV5-8
CDR3aa: CASSPRTANYGYTF

j_gene: TRBJ2-7
v_gene: TRBV7-9
CDR3aa: CASSLGAGGPNEQYF

j_gene: TRBJ2-7
v_gene: TRBV5-1
CDR3aa: CASSLAWWGGNSYEQYF

j_gene: TRBJ1-5
v_gene: TRBV28
CDR3aa: CASSFARGGNQPQHF

j_gene: TRBJ2-2
v_gene: TRBV5-1
CDR3aa: CASSFSGFGLANTGELFF

j_gene: TRBJ1-5
v_gene: TRBV5-1
CDR3aa: CASSPGTGSSQPQHF

j_gene: TRBJ2-7
v_gene: TRBV23-1
CDR3aa: CASSQSSRLFSYEQYF

j_gene: TRBJ1-5
v_gene: TRBV9
CDR3aa: CASSEGRRDRPQHF

j_gene: TRBJ1-2
v_gene: TRBV9
CDR3aa: CASSAETGRTGGYTF

j_gene: TRBJ1-1
v_gene: TRBV4-2
CDR3aa: CASSQDNAQGSAEAFF

j_gene: TRBJ2-7
v_gene: TRBV27
CDR3aa: CASSSRYTGGNYEQYF

j_gene: TRBJ2-6
v_gene: TRBV28
CDR3aa: CASIPSGLAVSGANVLTF

j_gene: TRBJ2-3
v_gene: TRBV4-2
CDR3aa: CASSQVRSRGLDTQYF

j_gene: TRBJ2-7
v_gene: TRBV10-1
CDR3aa: CASKTGNEQYF

j_gene: TRBJ1-2
v_gene: TRBV5-1
CDR3aa: CASRGRDDDGYTF

j_gene: TRBJ1-2
v_gene: TRBV13
CDR3aa: CASSYGWRTGNLYGYTF

j_gene: TRBJ1-5
v_gene: TRBV27
CDR3aa: CASSFRGKEPQHF

j_gene: TRBJ1-6
v_gene: TRBV7-6
CDR3aa: CASSLDLRQGGSPLHF

j_gene: TRBJ1-2
v_gene: TRBV18
CDR3aa: CASSPDRNYGYTF

j_gene: TRBJ1-6
v_gene: TRBV18
CDR3aa: CASTTGGSYNSPLHF

j_gene: TRBJ1-3
v_gene: TRBV15
CDR3aa: CATSRQGGSGNTIYF

j_gene: TRBJ2-1
v_gene: TRBV6-1
CDR3aa: CASSRTFSNEQFF

j_gene: TRBJ2-3
v_gene: TRBV7-2
CDR3aa: CASSLWAGGSTDTQYF

j_gene: TRBJ2-1
v_gene: TRBV21-1
CDR3aa: CASSKVRRRDNEQFF

j_gene: TRBJ2-7
v_gene: TRBV4-1
CDR3aa: CASSQDQGTGIYEQYF

j_gene: TRBJ1-1
v_gene: TRBV2
CDR3aa: CASRDRNTEAFF

j_gene: TRBJ2-3
v_gene: TRBV5-4
CDR3aa: CASSWDLSGSSTDTQYF

j_gene: TRBJ2-1
v_gene: TRBV27
CDR3aa: CASSLLAGGGNEQFF

j_gene: TRBJ1-2
v_gene: TRBV19
CDR3aa: CASSPSGTIYGYTF

j_gene: TRBJ2-1
v_gene: TRBV7-3
CDR3aa: CASSLMGASNEQFF

j_gene: TRBJ1-3
v_gene: TRBV11-2
CDR3aa: CASSLQVLGNTIYF

j_gene: TRBJ2-7
v_gene: TRBV19
CDR3aa: CASSLRQGAWIEQYF